A selection of T cell receptor beta chains follows, all from one sample in a study of PD-1 blockade in classical Hodgkin lymphoma. TCRdb's copy holds only in-frame clones and misses some; the assay was immunoSEQ multiplex PCR. The sample lists about 53,000 clones; 65% to 85% were seen once. The starting material was peripheral blood mononuclear cells (PBMCs), obtained at baseline. Every receptor here comes from a human donor with classical Hodgkin lymphoma. Both conserved end residues are part of each CDR3. The D gene is left open where the match is weak. Not every row has a clone size; where given, it reads once, few, many or a size class.

>TRBV11-2|NA|TRBJ1-3|NA
CASSLGRDGNTIYF
TGTGCCAGCAGCTTAGGCAGGGACGGAAACACCATATATTTT
>TRBV15|NA|TRBJ2-4|TRBD1
CATSRGSTGTGAKNIQYF
TGTGCCACCAGCAGGGGGTCGACCGGGACAGGGGCCAAAAACATTCAGTACTTC
>TRBV7-9|NA|TRBJ1-3|NA
CASTLLELNTIYF
TGTGCCAGCACCCTCTTAGAGTTAAACACCATATATTTT
>TRBV2|NA|TRBJ2-1|TRBD1
CASRWTGANEQFF
TGTGCCAGCAGGTGGACAGGGGCGAATGAGCAGTTCTTC
>TRBV7-9|few|TRBJ2-7|NA
CASSLAGEYEQYF
TGTGCCAGCAGCTTAGCAGGAGAGTACGAGCAGTACTTC
>TRBV19|once|TRBJ1-3|TRBD1
CASSTGTGGGNTIYF
TGTGCCAGTAGTACAGGGACAGGCGGGGGAAACACCATATATTTT
>TRBV11-2|few|TRBJ2-1|NA
CASSLDSYDEQFF
TGTGCCAGCAGCTTAGATAGTTACGATGAGCAGTTCTTC
>TRBV30|NA|TRBJ1-4|NA
CAWSRLSTNEKLFF
TGTGCCTGGTCCCGATTGTCCACTAATGAAAAACTGTTTTTT
>TRBV18|NA|TRBJ1-4|NA
CASSPGEQRVEKLFF
TGTGCCAGCTCCCCTGGGGAACAAAGAGTCGAAAAACTGTTTTTT
>TRBV11-3|NA|TRBJ2-3|TRBD2
CASSLRAGGTDTQYF
TGTGCCAGCAGCTTAAGAGCGGGAGGTACAGATACGCAGTATTTT
>TRBV6-5|NA|TRBJ1-4|NA
CASSPEGSDEKLFF
TGTGCCAGCAGCCCTGAGGGGTCGGACGAAAAACTGTTTTTT
>TRBV2|NA|TRBJ2-5|NA
CASGGETQYF
TGTGCCAGCGGCGGAGAGACCCAGTACTTC
>TRBV7-9|NA|TRBJ1-6|NA
CASSLQDNSPLHF
TGTGCCAGCAGCTTACAGGATAATTCACCCCTCCACTTT
>TRBV15|few|TRBJ1-2|NA
CATREGQPGDGYTF
TGTGCCACCAGAGAGGGACAACCAGGGGATGGCTACACCTTC
>TRBV29-1|NA|TRBJ1-3|NA
CSVEDLQLNSGNTIYF
TGCAGCGTTGAAGACCTTCAGCTGAACTCTGGAAACACCATATATTTT
>TRBV18|NA|TRBJ2-7|TRBD1
CASSPGQGIGRSYEQYF
TGTGCCAGCTCACCCGGACAGGGAATAGGTCGTTCCTACGAGCAGTACTTC
>TRBV19|NA|TRBJ1-2|TRBD1
CASSIGTAIIYGYTF
TGTGCCAGTAGTATCGGGACAGCTATAATCTATGGCTACACCTTC
>TRBV7-3|NA|TRBJ2-7|NA
CASSFSPTYEQYF
TGTGCCAGCAGCTTCTCCCCCACCTACGAGCAGTACTTC
>TRBV7-9|NA|TRBJ2-1|NA
CASSFPLDGRRYNEQFF
TGTGCCAGCAGCTTCCCTCTGGACGGGAGAAGGTACAATGAGCAGTTCTTC
>TRBV5-8|once|TRBJ1-5|TRBD1
CASSFGTGDQPQHF
TGTGCCAGCAGCTTCGGGACAGGGGATCAGCCCCAGCATTTT
>TRBV6-5|NA|TRBJ1-2|NA
CASSPQGPSYGYTF
TGTGCCAGCAGTCCACAGGGTCCGAGTTATGGCTACACCTTC
>TRBV19|few|TRBJ2-2|NA
CASSIKAGTFTGELFF
TGTGCCAGTAGTATAAAAGCCGGGACTTTCACCGGGGAGCTGTTTTTT
>TRBV7-9|NA|TRBJ2-6|NA
CASPPGRATGANVLTF
TGTGCCAGCCCGCCTGGTCGGGCGACGGGGGCCAACGTCCTGACTTTC
>TRBV5-4|once|TRBJ2-1|NA
CASSPRGGREEQFF
TGTGCCAGCAGCCCGAGGGGGGGTAGAGAAGAGCAGTTCTTC
>TRBV12-5|NA|TRBJ1-2|NA
CASGPRLEGDYGYTF
TGTGCTAGTGGTCCCCGACTCGAAGGGGACTATGGCTACACCTTC
>TRBV7-2|NA|TRBJ2-7|NA
CASSATPGFEQYF
TGTGCCAGCAGCGCGACCCCGGGATTCGAGCAGTACTTC
>TRBV5-8|NA|TRBJ1-1|TRBD1
CASSWGQGNKAFF
TGTGCCAGCAGCTGGGGACAGGGGAACAAAGCTTTCTTT
>TRBV9|NA|TRBJ2-7|TRBD1
CASSVGDRGPDEQYF
TGTGCCAGCAGCGTAGGGGACAGGGGTCCGGACGAGCAGTACTTC
>TRBV5-6|NA|TRBJ1-3|NA
CASSLGVSLSSGNTIYF
TGTGCCAGCAGCTTGGGCGTCAGCTTAAGCTCTGGAAACACCATATATTTT
>TRBV15|NA|TRBJ1-5|NA
CATSRDRGASNQPQHF
TGTGCCACCAGCAGAGATAGAGGGGCTAGCAATCAGCCCCAGCATTTT
>TRBV27|few|TRBJ2-3|NA
CASTSWDSHTQYF
TGTGCCAGCACCTCGTGGGATTCGCATACGCAGTATTTT
>TRBV18|few|TRBJ1-1|TRBD1
CASSPYGTGGSKEAFF
TGTGCCAGCTCACCGTACGGGACAGGGGGGAGTAAGGAAGCTTTCTTT
>TRBV4-3|NA|TRBJ1-5|TRBD1
CASSQDGQGANQPQHF
TGCGCCAGCAGCCAAGATGGACAGGGGGCAAATCAGCCCCAGCATTTT
>TRBV25-1|NA|TRBJ2-1|TRBD2
CASSETTREGSYNEQFF
TGTGCCAGCAGTGAAACGACGCGGGAGGGCTCCTACAATGAGCAGTTCTTC
>TRBV27|NA|TRBJ2-1|TRBD1
CACHRGNEQFF
TGTGCCTGCCACAGGGGCAATGAGCAGTTCTTC
>TRBV27|NA|TRBJ2-5|NA
CASSLSGETQYF
TGTGCCAGCAGTTTATCGGGGGAGACCCAGTACTTC
>TRBV20-1|few|TRBJ1-1|NA
CSARWQAEAFF
TGCAGTGCGAGGTGGCAGGCTGAAGCTTTCTTT
>TRBV7-9|NA|TRBJ2-2|TRBD2
CASSVTTSGDTGELFF
TGTGCCAGCAGCGTAACAACTAGCGGGGACACCGGGGAGCTGTTTTTT
>TRBV28|NA|TRBJ2-3|NA
CASSLPRTSTDTQYF
TGTGCCAGCAGTTTACCTCGGACTAGCACAGATACGCAGTATTTT
>TRBV18|NA|TRBJ2-3|NA
CASSTTDKTDTQYF
TGTGCCAGCTCAACAACCGACAAGACAGATACGCAGTATTTT
>TRBV19|NA|TRBJ1-5|NA
CASSIGGSNQPQHF
TGTGCCAGTAGTATTGGCGGTTCCAATCAGCCCCAGCATTTT
>TRBV19|once|TRBJ1-2|NA
CASSIATGPNYGYTF
TGTGCCAGTAGTATAGCGACAGGTCCTAACTATGGCTACACCTTC
>TRBV29-1|NA|TRBJ2-1|NA
CSVVGGLPYNEQFF
TGCAGCGTTGTAGGGGGACTACCTTACAATGAGCAGTTCTTC
>TRBV11-2|once|TRBJ2-1|NA
CASRSGDSYNEQFF
TGTGCCAGCAGGTCGGGAGATTCATACAATGAGCAGTTCTTC
>TRBV5-1|NA|TRBJ1-5|NA
CASSSTGQSNQPQHF
TGCGCCAGCAGCTCTACAGGGCAGAGCAATCAGCCCCAGCATTTT
>TRBV29-1|few|TRBJ2-2|NA
CSVQKGEVTGELFF
TGCAGCGTCCAGAAGGGGGAGGTCACCGGGGAGCTGTTTTTT
>TRBV14|NA|TRBJ2-1|TRBD2
CASSPYSLAASSYNEQFF
TGTGCCAGCAGCCCTTACTCACTAGCGGCGAGCTCCTACAATGAGCAGTTCTTC
>TRBV7-6|once|TRBJ1-2|NA
CASSLEVVGYGYTF
TGTGCCAGCAGCTTGGAGGTAGTCGGCTATGGCTACACCTTC
>TRBV30|NA|TRBJ1-5|NA
CAWSTGPNQPQHF
TGTGCCTGGAGTACAGGGCCCAATCAGCCCCAGCATTTT
>TRBV6-5|NA|TRBJ2-1|TRBD1
CATRDSSYNEQFF
TGTGCCACCCGGGACAGCTCCTACAATGAGCAGTTCTTC
>TRBV6-4|few|TRBJ1-1|NA
CASSVDRLNTEAFF
TGTGCCAGCAGCGTCGACAGACTGAACACTGAAGCTTTCTTT
>TRBV30|NA|TRBJ2-2|TRBD2
CAWSVRLAGYTGELFF
TGTGCCTGGAGTGTACGATTAGCGGGGTACACCGGGGAGCTGTTTTTT
>TRBV10-3|NA|TRBJ2-1|NA
CAISETYEQFF
TGTGCCATCAGTGAGACCTATGAGCAGTTCTTC